One TCR beta chain is described in this entry. The antigen is not known. Here immunoSEQ multiplex PCR was the method, and the copy in TCRdb shows in-frame clones only, minus some. The sample carries roughly 100,000 clones, around 87% recorded once. These data come from a study of T cell responses to AZD1222 COVID-19 vaccine. Study conclusions and caveats: Spike-wide vaccine-associated CD4 TCRs dominated at 160-218 and 743-854.

CDR1 is MDHEN, CDR2 SYDVKM, per germline. This CDR3 contains 14 residues. V shed 5 bases and J shed 6 bases, with 15 bases lying between them. V and J are TRBV28 and TRBJ2-3; D is undetermined. The source material was peripheral blood, sampled 28 days after the second AZD1222 dose. The sequence derives from an adult who received the AZD1222 COVID-19 vaccine. The CDR3 loop reads CASSTPRAPDTQYF. CDR3 DNA: TGTGCCAGCAGTACCCCTCGAGCGCCCGATACGCAGTATTTT.